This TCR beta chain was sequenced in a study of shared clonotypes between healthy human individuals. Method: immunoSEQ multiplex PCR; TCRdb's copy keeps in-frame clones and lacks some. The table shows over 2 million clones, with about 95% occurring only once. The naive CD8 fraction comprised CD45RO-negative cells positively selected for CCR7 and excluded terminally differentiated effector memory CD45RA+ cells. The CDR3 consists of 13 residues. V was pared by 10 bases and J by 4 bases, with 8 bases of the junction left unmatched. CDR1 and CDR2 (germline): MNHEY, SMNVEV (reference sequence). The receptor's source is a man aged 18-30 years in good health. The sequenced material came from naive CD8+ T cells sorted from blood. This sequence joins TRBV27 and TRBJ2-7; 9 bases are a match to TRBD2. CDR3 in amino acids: CATKELAGYEQYF. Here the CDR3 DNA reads TGTGCCACCAAGGAACTAGCGGGTTACGAGCAGTACTTC.